This T cell receptor beta chain was sequenced in a study of CDR3 diversity in severe acne. MiXCR, applied by TCRdb to the PCR reads, yields one record per CDR3 protein. The profile covers over 100,000 distinct CDR3 sequences, with roughly 51% appearing a single time and 9.5% to 15% taken by the ten largest. The V end lost 1 base, the J end lost 8 bases, and 5 bases lay between the germline ends. The CDR3 has 12 residues. Germline CDR1 reads SGHDN; CDR2 reads FVKESK. This clonotype has at least ten counts. J is TRBJ1-4 and V is TRBV14; no definite D call. The sample taken for sequencing was blood. The sequence was obtained from a male donor with acne. This CDR3 is CASSQVGEKLFF. CDR3 in DNA: TGTGCCAGCAGCCAAGTTGGAGAAAAACTGTTTTTT.